This T cell receptor (beta chain) was captured in a study of early T cells in non-severe SARS-CoV-2 infection. Broader study findings: Private and CD4 specificities were missed by VDJdb matching, which favored anti-spike CD8 responses.

Trimming took off 6 bases at V and 6 bases at J, with 12 bases between the two ends. This CDR3 contains 13 residues. Individual cDNA molecules were tagged with unique molecular identifiers. Each CDR3 protein is one row after TCRdb ran MiXCR on the 5' RACE reads. Here the sample spans around 53,000 distinct CDR3 sequences, 7% to 8% being singletons. There are many counts of this clonotype. Its specificity is not known. The V gene is TRBV12-3 or TRBV12-4, the J gene TRBJ1-5; D not resolved. The TCR comes from an adult who was a healthcare worker with PCR-confirmed SARS-CoV-2 infection or an uninfected control (not recorded which). Sequencing input: whole blood. The CDR3 sequence: CASSSAGGQPQHF. DNA for the CDR3: TGTGCCAGCAGCAGCGCAGGCGGTCAGCCCCAGCATTTT.